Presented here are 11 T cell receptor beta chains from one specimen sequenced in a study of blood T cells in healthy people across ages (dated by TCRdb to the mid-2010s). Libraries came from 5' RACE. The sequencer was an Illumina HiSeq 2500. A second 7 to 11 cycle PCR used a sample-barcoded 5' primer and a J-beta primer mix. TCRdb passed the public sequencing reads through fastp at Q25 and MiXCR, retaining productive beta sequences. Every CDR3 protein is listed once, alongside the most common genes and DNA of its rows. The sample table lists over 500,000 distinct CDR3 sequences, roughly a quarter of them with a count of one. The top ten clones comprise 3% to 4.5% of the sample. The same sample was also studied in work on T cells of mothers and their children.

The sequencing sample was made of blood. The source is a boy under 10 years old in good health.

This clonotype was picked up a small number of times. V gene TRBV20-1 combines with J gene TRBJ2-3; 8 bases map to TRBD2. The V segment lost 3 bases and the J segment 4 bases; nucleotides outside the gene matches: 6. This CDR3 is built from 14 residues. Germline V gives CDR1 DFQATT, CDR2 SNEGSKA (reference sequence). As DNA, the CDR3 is TGCAGTGCTAGTCCTAGCGGGCAGCCAGATACGCAGTATTTT. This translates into CSASPSGQPDTQYF.

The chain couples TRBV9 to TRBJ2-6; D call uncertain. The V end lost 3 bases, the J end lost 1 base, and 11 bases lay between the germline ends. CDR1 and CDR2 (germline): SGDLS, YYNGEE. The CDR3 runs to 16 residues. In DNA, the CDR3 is TGTGCCAGCAGCGCAAATACAGTGTCTGGGGCCAACGTCCTGACTTTC. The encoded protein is CASSANTVSGANVLTF.

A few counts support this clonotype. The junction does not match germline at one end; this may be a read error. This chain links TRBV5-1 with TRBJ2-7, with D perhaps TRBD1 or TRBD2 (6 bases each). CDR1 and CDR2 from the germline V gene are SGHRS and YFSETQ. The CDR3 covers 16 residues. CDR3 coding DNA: TGCGCCAGCAGCTTGCGAGCCTCGGGAGTACAGGGATCGACCGACTTC. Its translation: CASSLRASGVQGSTDF.

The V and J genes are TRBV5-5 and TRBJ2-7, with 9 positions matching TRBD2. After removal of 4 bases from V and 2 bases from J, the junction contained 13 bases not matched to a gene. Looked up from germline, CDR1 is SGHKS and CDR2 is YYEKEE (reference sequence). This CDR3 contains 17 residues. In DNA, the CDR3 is TGTGCCAGCAGCCAGACCTCTGTGGCGGGAGGGCCCTACGAGCAGTACTTC. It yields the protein CASSQTSVAGGPYEQYF.

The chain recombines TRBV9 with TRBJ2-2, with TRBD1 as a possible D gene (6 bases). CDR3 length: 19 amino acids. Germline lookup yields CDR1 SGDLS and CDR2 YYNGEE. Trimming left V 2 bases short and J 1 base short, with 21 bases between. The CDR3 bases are TGTGCCAGCAGCGTGAAGGGGGTTGGGTTAGTGAGGAACACCGGGGAGCTGTTTTTT. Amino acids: CASSVKGVGLVRNTGELFF.

CDR3 amino acids: CASSSLGRTVNYGYTF. The CDR3 DNA sequence: TGTGCCAGCAGCTCTTTAGGTCGGACAGTTAACTATGGCTACACCTTC. The genes are TRBV7-9 and TRBJ1-2, with D possibly matching TRBD1 (6 bases). Trimming removed 4 bases from V and 1 base from J, with 16 bases in between. CDR3 length: 16 amino acids. The germline gives CDR1 SEHNR, CDR2 FQNEAQ (reference sequence).

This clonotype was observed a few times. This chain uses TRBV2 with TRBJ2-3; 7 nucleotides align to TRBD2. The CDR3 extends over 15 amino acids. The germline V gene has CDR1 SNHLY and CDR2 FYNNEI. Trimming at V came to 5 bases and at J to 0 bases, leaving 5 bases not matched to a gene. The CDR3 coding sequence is TGTGCCAGCAGTAGGCCTAGCGGAAGCACAGATACGCAGTATTTT. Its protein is CASSRPSGSTDTQYF.

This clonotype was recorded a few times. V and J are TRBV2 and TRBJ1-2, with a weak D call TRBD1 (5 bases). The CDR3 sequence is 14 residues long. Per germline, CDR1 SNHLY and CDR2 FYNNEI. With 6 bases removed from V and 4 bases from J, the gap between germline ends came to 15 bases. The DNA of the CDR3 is TGTGCCAGCAGAGTACCCGGGGGAGGCTATGGCTACACCTTC. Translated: CASRVPGGGYGYTF.

Here the CDR3 reads CASSLRTSGDTGELFF. The DNA for the CDR3 is TGCGCCAGCAGCCTAAGGACTAGCGGTGACACCGGGGAGCTGTTTTTT. The rearrangement joins TRBV4-1 to TRBJ2-2; 10 bases line up with TRBD2. The CDR3 is made up of 16 amino acids. Germline CDR1 is MGHRA and CDR2 is YSYEKL. With 4 bases clipped from V and 3 bases from J, the junction kept 5 bases outside the gene matches.

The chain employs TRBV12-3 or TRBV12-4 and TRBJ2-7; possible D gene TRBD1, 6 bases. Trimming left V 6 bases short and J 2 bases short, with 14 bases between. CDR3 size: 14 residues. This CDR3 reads CASRQDRFTYEQYF. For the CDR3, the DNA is TGTGCCAGCAGGCAGGACAGATTCACCTACGAGCAGTACTTC.

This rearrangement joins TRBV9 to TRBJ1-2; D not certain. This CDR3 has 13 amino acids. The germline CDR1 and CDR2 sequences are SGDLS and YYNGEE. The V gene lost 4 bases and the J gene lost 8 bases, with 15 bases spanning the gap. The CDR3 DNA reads TGTGCCAGCAGCTTAGATTCTGAGGAAGGCTACACCTTC. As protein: CASSLDSEEGYTF.